Given below is one TCR beta chain in context. The target antigen is unknown. Germline V gene lookup returns CDR1 SGHVS and CDR2 FQNEAQ. V dropped 4 bases and J dropped 0; count of bases not matched to a gene: 11. This CDR3 contains 17 residues. The data were taken from a study of OX40 agonist ivuxolimab in advanced cancers. Study overall: Participants, 82.7% male, averaged around 64 years of age, ranging from about 23 to 90.

Study results and caveats: Antigen specificity of clonally expanded peripheral T cells was not established.

TCRdb's table, derived via immunoSEQ multiplex PCR, lists solely in-frame clones and lacks some. This sample has about 100,000 clones, with approximately 89% found just once. Sequencing used CD4+ or CD8+ T cells sorted from blood, obtained in a trial of the OX40 agonist ivuxolimab. This chain joins TRBV7-8 and TRBJ2-7; 8 nucleotides align to TRBD2. This sequence originates from an adult with an advanced solid tumor such as melanoma, head and neck, liver or kidney cancer. The CDR3 loop reads CASSSLIVAGSSYEQYF. CDR3 coding DNA: TGTGCCAGCAGCTCCCTCATTGTAGCGGGGAGCTCCTACGAGCAGTACTTC.